Listed below are T cell receptor beta chains from one sample, sequenced in a study of PD-L1 blockade in urothelial cancer. Only in-frame clones appear in the TCRdb table, and some are missing; sequencing was by immunoSEQ multiplex PCR. Of under 130,000 clones detected, approximately 86% appear once; the ten largest clones hold about 2.4%. The source material was PBMCs, sampled around atezolizumab (anti-PD-L1) treatment. These receptors all come from a man between 45 and 60 years old with urothelial cancer. Each CDR3 is given without its conserved first and last residue. Fields, in order: J gene, V gene, CDR3 protein.

TRBJ2-7	TRBV18	ASSQRDRVEQY
TRBJ2-7	TRBV9	ASSVTTDSYEQY
TRBJ2-1	TRBV2	ASSEVAGGPPDNEQF
TRBJ2-2	TRBV27	ASSFRSGWSPTGELF
TRBJ2-1	TRBV27	ASSTPRERSGGEF
TRBJ2-1	TRBV2	ASRGASGSSYNEQF
TRBJ1-4	TRBV6-5	ASSYRPGRTNEKLF
TRBJ2-1	TRBV7-3	ASSLGTGRNNEQF
TRBJ1-1	TRBV6-5	ASSDGAEAF
TRBJ2-1	TRBV30	AWSGGSGRWGEQF
TRBJ2-1	TRBV13	ASTAAGRGNEQF
TRBJ1-4	TRBV15	ATSRDRGSEKLF
TRBJ2-3	TRBV5-1	ASSPRTSGGTDTQY
TRBJ1-1	TRBV11-2	ASDDRGYTEAF
TRBJ2-3	TRBV7-9	ASSERGGPSDTQY
TRBJ1-2	TRBV28	ASSSGLYGYT
TRBJ1-1	TRBV18	ASSPTGVAEAF
TRBJ2-6	TRBV27	ATGTGSGANVLT
TRBJ2-6	TRBV4-1	ASSQAGGAAGANVLT
TRBJ1-5	TRBV5-8	ASSPGQANQPQH
TRBJ2-5	TRBV5-8	ASSLRWGRETQY
TRBJ1-2	TRBV28	ASVSARNYGYT
TRBJ2-2	TRBV18	ASSPPAGAPNTGELF
TRBJ2-7	TRBV6-6	ASSYARGLYEQY
TRBJ1-5	TRBV19	ASTSGTGIIQPQH
TRBJ2-5	TRBV7-3	ASSLSSQRQETQY
TRBJ1-5	TRBV27	ASSFGQGISPQH
TRBJ2-1	TRBV29-1	SVEDPSGRNNEQF
TRBJ1-1	TRBV5-6	ASSLGQVGEAF
TRBJ1-5	TRBV2	ASSDWAPRGQPQH
TRBJ1-1	TRBV28	ASSSGGRTEAF
TRBJ2-1	TRBV9	ASSVASQVGEQF
TRBJ2-3	TRBV15	ATSARKSGSTDTQY
TRBJ1-1	TRBV5-1	ASSSGPGAEAF
TRBJ2-5	TRBV7-3	ASSSGLAGGQETQY
TRBJ2-1	TRBV7-6	ASSLGAGNSYNEQF
TRBJ2-2	TRBV6-1	ATQREGNTGELF
TRBJ2-1	TRBV5-4	ASSSGTSVPIEQF
TRBJ2-5	TRBV18	ASSGGRASGETQY
TRBJ2-7	TRBV6-1	ATTSGSYEQY
TRBJ2-1	TRBV27	ASSAGTSGNNEQF
TRBJ2-7	TRBV7-8	ASSRNTGASSRYEQY
TRBJ1-1	TRBV6-5	ASRRTGGGEAF
TRBJ2-6	TRBV18	ASSITGAGANVLT
TRBJ1-5	TRBV14	ARLTASSNQPQH
TRBJ2-1	TRBV6-5	ASSYIAAGQF
TRBJ1-2	TRBV19	ASSIRLSNYGYT
TRBJ2-7	TRBV29-1	SVEEPGKSSYEQY
TRBJ2-1	TRBV6-1	ASSASRGARYNEQF
TRBJ1-4	TRBV28	ASRPGGAKLF
TRBJ2-7	TRBV19	ASAPLGQGDYEQY